This section outlines one T cell receptor (beta chain) sequence together with its context. This record comes from a study of blood T cell repertoires in COVID-19. Clones were sequenced by immunoSEQ multiplex PCR, and TCRdb holds only the in-frame ones, with some missing. The sample carries 250,000 to 300,000 clones, 75% to 90% recorded once. Germline V lookup: CDR1 LGHNA, CDR2 YNFKEQ. This CDR3 comprises 16 residues. The trim removed 4 bases at V and 1 base at J, leaving 8 bases unmatched. The chain uses TRBV4-2 and TRBJ1-1; 8 positions match TRBD1. The source is an older woman with acute or convalescent COVID-19. What was sequenced was peripheral blood. The CDR3 region is CASSLFGQGQNTEAFF. The CDR3, as DNA: TGTGCCAGCAGCCTTTTCGGACAGGGCCAGAACACTGAAGCTTTCTTT.